The 5 T cell receptor beta chains reported below all come from one sample, sequenced in a study of cytomegalovirus exposure and HLA in healthy donors. The PCR used 60 Vbeta and 13 Jbeta primers. Measured with immunoSEQ multiplex PCR; TCRdb has only the in-frame clones, and not every one. The sample has about 120,000 clones, around 77% seen once. Sequenced material: PBMCs. Receptor source: a man between 45 and 60 years old in good health and CMV-seropositive.

In its sample, this clone was seen once. The chain is built from TRBV18 and TRBJ2-5, with a tentative D call TRBD1 (6 bases). There are 14 residues in the CDR3. Germline values: CDR1 KGHSH, CDR2 LQKENI. V lost 2 bases, J lost 4 bases, and 11 bases lay in between. Here the CDR3 reads CASSPGAGVETQYF. CDR3 nucleotides: TGTGCCAGCTCACCAGGGGCAGGGGTAGAGACCCAGTACTTC.

V usage is TRBV4-3 and J usage is TRBJ1-6; tentatively, D is TRBD1 (6 bases). CDR1 and CDR2 from the germline V gene are LGHNA and YSLEER. This CDR3 comprises 15 residues. V shed 0 bases and J shed 10 bases, with 13 bases lying between them. The CDR3 bases are TGCGCCAGCAGCCAAGAAGGCAGGGGCCGATCACCCCTCCACTTT. This encodes CASSQEGRGRSPLHF.

The chain couples TRBV6-1 to TRBJ1-2, with 7 bases matching TRBD1. V lost 3 bases and J lost 5; bases outside the gene matches: 9. Germline CDR1 reads MNHNS; CDR2 reads SASEGT. The CDR3 is 15 residues long. The CDR3, as DNA: TGTGCCAGCAGTGACCTCAAAGGGGGCGAATATGGCTACACCTTC. This sequence encodes CASSDLKGGEYGYTF.

The CDR3 reads CASSLAPYPGQGKDEQYF. CDR3 DNA: TGTGCCAGCAGCTTAGCTCCCTACCCCGGACAGGGGAAGGACGAGCAGTACTTC. This sequence joins TRBV7-2 and TRBJ2-7; 9 positions match TRBD1. V shed 0 bases, J shed 5 bases, and the junction held 14 bases outside the gene matches. Germline lookup yields CDR1 SGHTA and CDR2 FQGNSA. The CDR3 spans 18 residues.

The rearrangement links TRBV9 to TRBJ1-2; D is undetermined. The CDR3 has 15 residues. Germline V gives CDR1 SGDLS, CDR2 YYNGEE. V was clipped by 4 bases and J by 6 bases, with 19 bases between them. The CDR3 protein is CASSREVFYGDGYTF. The CDR3 nucleotides are TGTGCCAGCAGCAGAGAGGTATTCTACGGGGATGGCTACACCTTC. Full variable domain (missing parts from reference TRBV9 and TRBJ1-2): DSGVTQTPKHLITATGQRVTLRCSPRSGDLSVYWYQQSLDQGLQFLIQYYNGEERAKGNILERFSAQQFPDLHSELNLSSLELGDSALYFCASSREVFYGDGYTFGSGTRLTVV.